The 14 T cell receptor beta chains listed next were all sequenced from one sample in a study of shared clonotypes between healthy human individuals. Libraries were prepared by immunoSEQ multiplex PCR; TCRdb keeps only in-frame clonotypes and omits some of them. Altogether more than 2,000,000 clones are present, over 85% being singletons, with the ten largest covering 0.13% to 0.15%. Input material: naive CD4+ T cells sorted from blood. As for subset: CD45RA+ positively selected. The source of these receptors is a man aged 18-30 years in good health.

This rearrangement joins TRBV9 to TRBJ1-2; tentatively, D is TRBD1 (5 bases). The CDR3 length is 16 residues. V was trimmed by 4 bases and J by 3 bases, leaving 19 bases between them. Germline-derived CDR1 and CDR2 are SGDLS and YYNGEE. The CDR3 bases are TGTGCCAGCAGCCCGGGTGGGACGCAAGCCTACTATGGCTACACCTTC. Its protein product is CASSPGGTQAYYGYTF.

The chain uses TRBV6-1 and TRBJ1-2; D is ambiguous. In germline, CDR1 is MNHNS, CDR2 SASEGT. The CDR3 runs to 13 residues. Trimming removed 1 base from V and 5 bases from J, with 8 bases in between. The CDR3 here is CASSEGGRYGYTF. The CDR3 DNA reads TGTGCCAGCAGTGAAGGAGGGAGGTATGGCTACACCTTC.

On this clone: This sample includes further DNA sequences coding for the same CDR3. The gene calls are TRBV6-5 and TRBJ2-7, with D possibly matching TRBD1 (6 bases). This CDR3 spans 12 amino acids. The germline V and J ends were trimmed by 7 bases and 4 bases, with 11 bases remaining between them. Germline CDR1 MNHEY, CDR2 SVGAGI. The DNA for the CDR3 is TGTGCCAGCACTGGACAGACGTACGAGCAGTACTTC. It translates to CASTGQTYEQYF.

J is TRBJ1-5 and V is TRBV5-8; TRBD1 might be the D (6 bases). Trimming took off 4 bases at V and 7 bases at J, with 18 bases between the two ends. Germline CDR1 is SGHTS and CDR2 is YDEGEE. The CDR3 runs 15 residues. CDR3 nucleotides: TGTGCCAGCAGCCCAATCAACAGGGCCAACCAGCCCCAGCATTTT. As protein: CASSPINRANQPQHF. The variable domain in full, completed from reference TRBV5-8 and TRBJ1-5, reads EAGVTQSPTHLIKTRGQQATLRCSPISGHTSVYWYQQALGLGLQFLLWYDEGEERNRGNFPPRFSGRQFPNYSSELNVNALELEDSALYLCASSPINRANQPQHFGDGTRLSIL.

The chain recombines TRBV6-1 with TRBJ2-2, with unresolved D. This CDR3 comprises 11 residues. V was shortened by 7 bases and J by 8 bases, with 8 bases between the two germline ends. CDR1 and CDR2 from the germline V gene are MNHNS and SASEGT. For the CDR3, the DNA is TGTGCCAGCATCGATTCGGGGGAGCTGTTTTTT. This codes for CASIDSGELFF.

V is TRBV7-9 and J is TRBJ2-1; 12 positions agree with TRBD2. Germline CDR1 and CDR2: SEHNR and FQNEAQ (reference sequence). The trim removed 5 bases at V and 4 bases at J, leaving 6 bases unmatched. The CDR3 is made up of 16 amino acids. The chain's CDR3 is CASSRTGLAGYNEQFF. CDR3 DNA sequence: TGTGCCAGCAGCCGTACAGGACTAGCGGGATACAATGAGCAGTTCTTC.

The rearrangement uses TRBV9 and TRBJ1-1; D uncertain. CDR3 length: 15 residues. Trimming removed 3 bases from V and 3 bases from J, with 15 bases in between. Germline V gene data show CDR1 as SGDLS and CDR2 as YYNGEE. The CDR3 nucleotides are TGTGCCAGCAGCGCAGAAGTGTGGGGAGACACTGAAGCTTTCTTT. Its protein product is CASSAEVWGDTEAFF.

The CDR3 loop reads CASSLVPVRQAYTQYF. CDR3 bases: TGCGCCAGCAGCTTGGTCCCGGTAAGACAGGCATATACGCAGTATTTT. The chain has TRBV5-1 and TRBJ2-3; D possibly corresponds to TRBD1 (6 bases). CDR3 length equals 16 residues. Germline CDR1 SGHRS, CDR2 YFSETQ. With 0 bases removed from V and 7 bases from J, the gap between germline ends came to 18 bases.

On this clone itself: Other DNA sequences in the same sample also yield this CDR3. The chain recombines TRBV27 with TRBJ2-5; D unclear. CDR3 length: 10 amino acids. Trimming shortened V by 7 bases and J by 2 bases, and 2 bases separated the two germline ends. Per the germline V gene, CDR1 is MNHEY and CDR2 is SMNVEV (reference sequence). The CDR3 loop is CASTQETQYF. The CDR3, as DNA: TGTGCCAGCACACAAGAGACCCAGTACTTC.

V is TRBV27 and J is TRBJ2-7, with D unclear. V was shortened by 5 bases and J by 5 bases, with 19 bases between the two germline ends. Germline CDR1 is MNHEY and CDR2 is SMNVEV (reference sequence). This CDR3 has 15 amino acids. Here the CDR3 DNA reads TGTGCCAGCAGTCCTCCCCGGCCAACAAACCACGAGCAGTACTTC. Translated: CASSPPRPTNHEQYF.

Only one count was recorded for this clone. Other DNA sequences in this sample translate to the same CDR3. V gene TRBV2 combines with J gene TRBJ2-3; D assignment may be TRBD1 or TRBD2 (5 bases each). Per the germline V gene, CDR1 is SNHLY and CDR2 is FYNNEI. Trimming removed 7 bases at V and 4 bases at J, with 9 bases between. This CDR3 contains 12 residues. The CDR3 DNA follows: TGTGCCAGCACCCTGGGGGCAGATACGCAGTATTTT. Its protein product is CASTLGADTQYF.

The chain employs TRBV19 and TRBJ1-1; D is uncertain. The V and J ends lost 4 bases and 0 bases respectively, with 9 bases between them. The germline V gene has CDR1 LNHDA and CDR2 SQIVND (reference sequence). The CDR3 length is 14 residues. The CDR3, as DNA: TGTGCCAGTAGTAGCATCCCGATGAACACTGAAGCTTTCTTT. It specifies CASSSIPMNTEAFF.

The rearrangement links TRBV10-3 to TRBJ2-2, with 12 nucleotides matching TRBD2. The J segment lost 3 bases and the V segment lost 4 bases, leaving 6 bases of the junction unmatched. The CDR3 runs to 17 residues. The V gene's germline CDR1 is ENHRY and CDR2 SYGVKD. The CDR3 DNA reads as TGTGCCATCAGTGCCTTGAGACTAGCGGGGGACACCGGGGAGCTGTTTTTT. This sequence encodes CAISALRLAGDTGELFF.

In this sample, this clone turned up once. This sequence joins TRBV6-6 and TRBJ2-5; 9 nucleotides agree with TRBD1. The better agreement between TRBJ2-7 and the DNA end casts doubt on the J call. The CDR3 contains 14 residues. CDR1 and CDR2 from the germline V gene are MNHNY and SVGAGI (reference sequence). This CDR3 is CASSGQGLPYEQYF. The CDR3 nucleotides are TGTGCCAGCAGCGGACAGGGGCTACCCTACGAGCAGTACTTC.